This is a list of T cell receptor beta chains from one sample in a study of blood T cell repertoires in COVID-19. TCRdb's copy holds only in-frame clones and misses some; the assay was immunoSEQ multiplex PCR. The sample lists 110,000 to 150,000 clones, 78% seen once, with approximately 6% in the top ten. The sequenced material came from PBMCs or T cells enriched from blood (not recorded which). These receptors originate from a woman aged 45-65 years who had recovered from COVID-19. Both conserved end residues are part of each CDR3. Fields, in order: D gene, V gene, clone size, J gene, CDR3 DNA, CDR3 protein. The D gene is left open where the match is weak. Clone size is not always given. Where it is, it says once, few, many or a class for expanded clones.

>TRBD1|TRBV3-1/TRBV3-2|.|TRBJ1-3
TGTGCCAGCAGCCCACAGGGGACGAACACCATATATTTT
CASSPQGTNTIYF
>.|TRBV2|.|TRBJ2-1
TGTGCCAGCAGGCCCACCTCTACAGGTGATCGACAGTTCTTC
CASRPTSTGDRQFF
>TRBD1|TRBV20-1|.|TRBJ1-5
TGCAGTGCTAGTCGGGACAGGCAGCCCCAGCATTTT
CSASRDRQPQHF
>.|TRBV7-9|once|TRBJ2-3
TGTGCCAGCAGCCTTACCCAGGGTCTGACAGATACGCAGTATTTT
CASSLTQGLTDTQYF
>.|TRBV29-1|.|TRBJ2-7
TGCAGCGTTGGTGGCAGGGAGGTCTACGAGCAGTACTTC
CSVGGREVYEQYF
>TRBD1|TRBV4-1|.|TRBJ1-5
TGCGCCAGCAGCCAAAAACTTGACAGGGATCAGCCCCAGCATTTT
CASSQKLDRDQPQHF
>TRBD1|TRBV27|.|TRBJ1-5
TGTGCCAGCGGAAGTCTGGACAGGTATAGCAATCAGCCCCAGCATTTT
CASGSLDRYSNQPQHF
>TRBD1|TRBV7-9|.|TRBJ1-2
TGTGCCAGCAGCTTGCCGACAGGGGATGCCCTCTATGGCTACACCTTC
CASSLPTGDALYGYTF
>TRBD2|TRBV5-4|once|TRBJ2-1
TGTGCCAGCAGCTCGGGACTAGCGGAGTACAATGAGCAGTTCTTC
CASSSGLAEYNEQFF
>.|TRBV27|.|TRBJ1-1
TGTGCCAGCAGTTTGGGACACCTCAACACTGAAGCTTTCTTT
CASSLGHLNTEAFF
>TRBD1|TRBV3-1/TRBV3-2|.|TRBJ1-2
TGTGCCAGCAGCCAACTCGGGACAGGGAGATGGTATGGCTACACCTTC
CASSQLGTGRWYGYTF
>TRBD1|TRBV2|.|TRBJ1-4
TGTGCCAGCAGTGACCGGGACAGCGAAGAAAAACTGTTTTTT
CASSDRDSEEKLFF
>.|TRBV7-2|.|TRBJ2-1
TGTGCCAGCAGCTTAGTGGCGGGGTCGGGGAGTGAGCAGTTCTTC
CASSLVAGSGSEQFF
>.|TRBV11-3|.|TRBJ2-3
TGTGCCAGCAGCCTCAAGAGGTCTGGCGTCACAGATACGCAGTATTTT
CASSLKRSGVTDTQYF
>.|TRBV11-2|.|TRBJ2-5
TGTGCCAGCAGCTCTTACTTAAGGGACTCGGGGTGGGAGACCCAGTACTTC
CASSSYLRDSGWETQYF
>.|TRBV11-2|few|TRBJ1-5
TGTGCCAGCAGCTTAGATAATTACGGTCAGCCCCAGCATTTT
CASSLDNYGQPQHF
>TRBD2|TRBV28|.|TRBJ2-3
TGTGCCAGCACCCCCGGACTAGCGACAGATACGCAGTATTTT
CASTPGLATDTQYF
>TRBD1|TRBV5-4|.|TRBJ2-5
TGTGCCAGCAGCTCCCGGGACAGCCAGACCCAGTACTTC
CASSSRDSQTQYF
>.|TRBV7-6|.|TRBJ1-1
TGTGCCAGCAGCTTATCGATGGGGGGGTACACTGAAGCTTTCTTT
CASSLSMGGYTEAFF
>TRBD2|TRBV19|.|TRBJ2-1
TGTGCCAGTAGTATGGGCGGGGGGATGAGTTATGAGCAGTTCTTC
CASSMGGGMSYEQFF
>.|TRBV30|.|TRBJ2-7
TGTGCCTGGAGTATGTTGGGGCCCGAGCAGTACTTC
CAWSMLGPEQYF
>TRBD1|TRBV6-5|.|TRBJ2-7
TGTGCCAGCAGTTACTTGACAGGGGAACGGGAGTACTTC
CASSYLTGEREYF